This T cell receptor beta chain was sequenced for a study of T cells in localized non-small cell lung cancer. Libraries were prepared by immunoSEQ multiplex PCR; TCRdb keeps only in-frame clonotypes and omits some of them. Here the sample spans approximately 49,000 clones, 77% being singletons. CDR3 length equals 16 residues. Trimming left V 0 bases short and J 0 bases short, with 12 bases between. Germline V CDR1 and CDR2: SQVTM, ANQGSEA. Sequenced material: peripheral blood, taken before any cancer treatment. The TCR originated in a man aged 40 to 75 with stage I squamous cell lung carcinoma. The chain has TRBV29-1 and TRBJ2-1; D is possibly TRBD1 or TRBD2 (5 bases each). Here the CDR3 reads CSVEDRGRPSYNEQFF. In nucleotides, the CDR3 is TGCAGCGTTGAAGATCGGGGCAGGCCCTCCTACAATGAGCAGTTCTTC.